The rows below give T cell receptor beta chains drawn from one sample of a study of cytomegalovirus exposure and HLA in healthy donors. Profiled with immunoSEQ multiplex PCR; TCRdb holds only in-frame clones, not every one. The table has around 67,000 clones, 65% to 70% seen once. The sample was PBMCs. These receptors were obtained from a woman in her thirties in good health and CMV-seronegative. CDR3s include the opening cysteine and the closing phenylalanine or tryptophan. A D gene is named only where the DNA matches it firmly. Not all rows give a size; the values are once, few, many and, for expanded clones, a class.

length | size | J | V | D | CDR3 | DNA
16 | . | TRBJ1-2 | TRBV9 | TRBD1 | CASSVGAGGRGAGYTF | TGTGCCAGCAGCGTAGGGGCAGGGGGACGAGGGGCTGGCTACACCTTC
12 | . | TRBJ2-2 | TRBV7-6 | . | CASRTGAGELFF | TGTGCCAGCAGGACGGGGGCCGGGGAGCTGTTTTTT
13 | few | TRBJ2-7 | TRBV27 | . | CASSEGLTYEQYF | TGTGCCAGCAGTGAGGGCCTCACCTACGAGCAGTACTTC
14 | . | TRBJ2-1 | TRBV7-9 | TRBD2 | CASSLSGGAHEQFF | TGTGCCAGCAGCTTAAGCGGGGGGGCACATGAGCAGTTCTTC
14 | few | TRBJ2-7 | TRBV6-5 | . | CASSEPRVPYEQYF | TGTGCCAGCAGTGAGCCGCGGGTCCCCTACGAGCAGTACTTC
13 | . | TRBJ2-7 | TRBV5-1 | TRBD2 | CASTLRGDYEQYF | TGTGCCAGCACCCTCCGGGGGGACTACGAGCAGTACTTC
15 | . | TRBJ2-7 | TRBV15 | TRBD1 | CATSRGGGQGYEQYF | TGTGCCACCAGCAGAGGAGGAGGACAGGGGTACGAGCAGTACTTC
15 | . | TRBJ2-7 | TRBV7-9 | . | CASSFVDRSSYEQYF | TGTGCCAGCAGCTTTGTAGATAGGAGCTCCTACGAGCAGTACTTC
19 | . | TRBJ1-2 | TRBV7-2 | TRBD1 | CASSLGTGDSQRAGYGYTF | TGTGCCAGCAGCCTGGGGACAGGGGATAGTCAGAGGGCTGGCTATGGCTACACCTTC
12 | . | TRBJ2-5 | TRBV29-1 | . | CSVETDQETQYF | TGCAGCGTTGAAACAGACCAAGAGACCCAGTACTTC
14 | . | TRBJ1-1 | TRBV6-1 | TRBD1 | CASSLGQGNSEAFF | TGTGCCAGCAGTCTTGGACAGGGTAATAGTGAAGCTTTCTTT
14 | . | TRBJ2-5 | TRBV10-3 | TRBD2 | CAISESTSSETQYF | TGTGCCATCAGTGAGTCGACTAGCTCAGAGACCCAGTACTTC
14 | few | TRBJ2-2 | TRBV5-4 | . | CASSLDRGIGELFF | TGTGCCAGCAGCTTGGATCGGGGAATCGGGGAGCTGTTTTTT
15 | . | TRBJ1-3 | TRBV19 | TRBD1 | CASSMNRGTGNTIYF | TGTGCCAGTAGTATGAACAGGGGGACTGGAAACACCATATATTTT
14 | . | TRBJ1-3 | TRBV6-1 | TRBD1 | CASSSTGAGNTIYF | TGTGCCAGCAGTTCGACAGGGGCTGGAAACACCATATATTTT
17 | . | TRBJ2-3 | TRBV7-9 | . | CASSLAHAGLFTDTQYF | TGTGCCAGCAGCTTAGCCCACGCGGGGCTATTCACAGATACGCAGTATTTT
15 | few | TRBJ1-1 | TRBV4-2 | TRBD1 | CASSPSYRGNTEAFF | TGTGCCAGCAGTCCCAGCTACAGGGGGAACACTGAAGCTTTCTTT
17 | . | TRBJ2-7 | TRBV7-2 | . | CASSYRGRGENAYEQYF | TGTGCCAGCAGTTACCGGGGGAGGGGGGAAAACGCCTACGAGCAGTACTTC
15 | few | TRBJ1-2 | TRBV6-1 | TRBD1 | CASSDPGQGNYGYTF | TGTGCCAGCAGTGATCCAGGACAGGGGAACTATGGCTACACCTTC
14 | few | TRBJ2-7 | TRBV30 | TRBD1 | CALSEGQGAYEQYF | TGTGCCTTGAGTGAGGGACAGGGGGCCTACGAGCAGTACTTC
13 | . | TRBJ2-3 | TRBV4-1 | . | CASTSGPEDTQYF | TGTGCCAGCACCTCAGGGCCCGAAGATACGCAGTATTTT
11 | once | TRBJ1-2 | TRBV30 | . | CAWSTVSGYTF | TGTGCCTGGAGTACGGTCTCCGGCTACACCTTC
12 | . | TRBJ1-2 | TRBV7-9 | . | CASSLGSYGYTF | TGTGCCAGCAGCTTAGGCAGCTATGGCTACACCTTC
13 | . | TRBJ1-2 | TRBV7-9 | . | CASSLGRDNGYTF | TGTGCCAGCAGCTTAGGCAGGGACAACGGCTACACCTTC
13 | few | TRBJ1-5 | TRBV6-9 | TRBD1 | CASSGTGNQPQHF | TGTGCCAGCAGTGGGACAGGGAATCAGCCCCAGCATTTT
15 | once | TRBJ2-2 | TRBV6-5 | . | CASSYTPTNTGELFF | TGTGCCAGCAGTTATACTCCGACTAACACCGGGGAGCTGTTTTTT
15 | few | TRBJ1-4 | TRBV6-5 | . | CASSYSVRAREKLFF | TGTGCCAGCAGTTACTCGGTCAGGGCTCGCGAAAAACTGTTTTTT
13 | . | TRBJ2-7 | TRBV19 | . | CASSKYDSYEQYF | TGTGCCAGTAGTAAGTACGACTCCTACGAGCAGTACTTC
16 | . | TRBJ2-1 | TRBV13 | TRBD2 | CASSLWTGGSYNEQFF | TGTGCCAGCAGCTTATGGACCGGGGGGTCTTACAATGAGCAGTTCTTC
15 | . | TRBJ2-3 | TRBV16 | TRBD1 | CASSQGQANTDTQYF | TGTGCCAGCAGCCAAGGACAGGCTAACACAGATACGCAGTATTTT
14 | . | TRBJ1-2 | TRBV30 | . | CAWSVPGAANGYTF | TGTGCCTGGAGTGTACCAGGGGCCGCGAATGGCTACACCTTC
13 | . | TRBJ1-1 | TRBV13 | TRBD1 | CATKLDRGTEAFF | TGTGCCACTAAATTGGACAGGGGTACTGAAGCTTTCTTT
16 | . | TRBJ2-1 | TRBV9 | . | CASSVAARGTYNEQFF | TGTGCCAGCAGCGTAGCGGCCCGGGGGACCTACAATGAGCAGTTCTTC
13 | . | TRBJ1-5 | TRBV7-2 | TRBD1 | CASSPDRGQPQHF | TGTGCCAGCAGCCCTGACAGGGGTCAGCCCCAGCATTTT
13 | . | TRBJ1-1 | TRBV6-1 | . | CASSPGQNTEAFF | TGTGCCAGCAGTCCTGGACAGAACACTGAAGCTTTCTTT
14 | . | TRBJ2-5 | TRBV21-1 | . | CASSKGSGQETQYF | TGTGCCAGCAGCAAAGGAAGCGGCCAAGAGACCCAGTACTTC
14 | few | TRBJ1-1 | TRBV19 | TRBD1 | CASSNRDSYTEAFF | TGTGCCAGTAGTAACCGGGACAGTTACACTGAAGCTTTCTTT
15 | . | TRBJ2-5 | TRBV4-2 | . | CASSQGDDSQETQYF | TGTGCCAGCAGCCAAGGAGATGACTCACAAGAGACCCAGTACTTC
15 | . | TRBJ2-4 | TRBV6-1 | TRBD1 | CASRTGDRSGGIQYF | TGTGCCAGCAGGACAGGGGATCGGTCCGGGGGCATTCAGTACTTC
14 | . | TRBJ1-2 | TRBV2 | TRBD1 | CASSTDRGNYGYTF | TGTGCCAGCAGTACAGACAGGGGGAACTATGGCTACACCTTC
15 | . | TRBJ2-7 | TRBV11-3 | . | CASSPSWGYPYEQYF | TGTGCCAGCAGCCCGAGCTGGGGCTATCCCTACGAGCAGTACTTC